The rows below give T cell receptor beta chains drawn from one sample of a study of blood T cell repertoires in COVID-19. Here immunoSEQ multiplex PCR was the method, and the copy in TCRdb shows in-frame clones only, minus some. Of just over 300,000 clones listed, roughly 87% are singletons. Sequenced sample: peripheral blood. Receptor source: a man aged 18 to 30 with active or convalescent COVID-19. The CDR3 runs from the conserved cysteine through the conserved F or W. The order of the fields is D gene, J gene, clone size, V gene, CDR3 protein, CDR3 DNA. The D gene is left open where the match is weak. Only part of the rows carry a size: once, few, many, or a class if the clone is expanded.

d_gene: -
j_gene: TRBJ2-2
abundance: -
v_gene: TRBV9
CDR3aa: CASSDPVAGELFF
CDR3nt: TGTGCCAGCAGCGACCCAGTGGCCGGGGAGCTGTTTTTT

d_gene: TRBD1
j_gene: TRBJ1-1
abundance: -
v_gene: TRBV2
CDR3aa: CASRQGAPRPAFF
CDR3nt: TGTGCCAGCAGACAGGGGGCCCCGAGGCCAGCTTTCTTT

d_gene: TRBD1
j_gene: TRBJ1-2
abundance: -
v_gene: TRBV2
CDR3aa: CASSSQGSYGYTF
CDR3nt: TGTGCCAGCAGCTCACAGGGGAGCTATGGCTACACCTTC

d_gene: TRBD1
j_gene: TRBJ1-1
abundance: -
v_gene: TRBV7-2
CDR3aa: CASSLVFGQGEPEAFF
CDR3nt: TGTGCCAGCAGCTTAGTTTTTGGACAGGGGGAGCCTGAAGCTTTCTTT

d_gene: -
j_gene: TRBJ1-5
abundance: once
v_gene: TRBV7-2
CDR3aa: CASSLRGNQPQHF
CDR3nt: TGTGCCAGCAGCTTACGAGGGAATCAGCCCCAGCATTTT

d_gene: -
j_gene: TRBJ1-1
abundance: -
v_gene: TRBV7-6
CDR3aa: CASSLQMNTEAFF
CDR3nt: TGTGCCAGCAGCTTGCAGATGAACACTGAAGCTTTCTTT

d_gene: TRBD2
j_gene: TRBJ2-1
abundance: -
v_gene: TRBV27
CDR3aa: CASSPRGTSGLAYNEQFF
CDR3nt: TGTGCCAGCAGTCCGAGGGGGACTAGCGGACTAGCCTACAATGAGCAGTTCTTC

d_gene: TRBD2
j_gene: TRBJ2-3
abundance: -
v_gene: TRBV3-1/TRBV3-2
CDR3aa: CASSQDRGRGGTDTQYF
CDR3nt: TGTGCCAGCAGCCAAGACCGGGGACGGGGGGGCACAGATACGCAGTATTTT

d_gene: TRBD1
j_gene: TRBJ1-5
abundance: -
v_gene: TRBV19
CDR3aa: CASSPWTGGVSNQPQHF
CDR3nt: TGTGCCAGTAGTCCCTGGACAGGGGGCGTAAGCAATCAGCCCCAGCATTTT

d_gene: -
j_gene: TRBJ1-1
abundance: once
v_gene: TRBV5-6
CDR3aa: CASSLDPGSGTEAFF
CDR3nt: TGTGCCAGCAGCTTGGACCCAGGGTCGGGCACTGAAGCTTTCTTT

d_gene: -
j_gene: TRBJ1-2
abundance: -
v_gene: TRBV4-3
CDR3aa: CASSQDPGRFYGYTF
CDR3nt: TGCGCCAGCAGCCAGGATCCGGGTCGATTTTATGGCTACACCTTC

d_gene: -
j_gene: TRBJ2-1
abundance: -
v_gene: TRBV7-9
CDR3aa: CASSPPVNEQFF
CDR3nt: TGTGCCAGCAGCCCCCCAGTCAATGAGCAGTTCTTC

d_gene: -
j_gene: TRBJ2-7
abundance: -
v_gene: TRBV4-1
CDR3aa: CASSGVVAGNYEQYF
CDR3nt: TGCGCCAGCTCAGGGGTGGTAGCTGGAAACTACGAGCAGTACTTC

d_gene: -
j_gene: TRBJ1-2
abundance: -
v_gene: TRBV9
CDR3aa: CASSSRLHGYTF
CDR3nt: TGTGCCAGCAGCTCACGACTACATGGCTACACCTTC

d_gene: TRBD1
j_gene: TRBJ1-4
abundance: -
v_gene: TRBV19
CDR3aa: CASSSGTGGPRAHEKLFF
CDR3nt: TGTGCCAGTAGTTCCGGGACAGGGGGCCCCCGGGCTCATGAAAAACTGTTTTTT

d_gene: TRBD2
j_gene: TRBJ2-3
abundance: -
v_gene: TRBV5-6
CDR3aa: CASSPGLAVYTDTQYF
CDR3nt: TGTGCCAGCAGCCCGGGACTAGCGGTTTACACAGATACGCAGTATTTT

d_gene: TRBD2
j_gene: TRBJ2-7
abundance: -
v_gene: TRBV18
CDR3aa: CASSPRRTSGHEQYF
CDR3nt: TGTGCCAGCTCACCGAGACGGACTAGCGGCCACGAGCAGTACTTC

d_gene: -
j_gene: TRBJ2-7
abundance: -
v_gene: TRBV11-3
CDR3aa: CASSAKQGGEQYF
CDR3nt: TGTGCCAGCAGCGCCAAACAAGGAGGCGAGCAGTACTTC

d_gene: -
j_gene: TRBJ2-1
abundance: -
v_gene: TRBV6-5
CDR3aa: CASSYYGGGGREQFF
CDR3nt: TGTGCCAGCAGTTACTATGGTGGTGGGGGCCGTGAGCAGTTCTTC

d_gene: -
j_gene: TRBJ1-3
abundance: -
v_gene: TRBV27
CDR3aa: CASSLIPITGNTIYF
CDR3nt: TGTGCCAGCAGTTTAATCCCAATCACTGGAAACACCATATATTTT

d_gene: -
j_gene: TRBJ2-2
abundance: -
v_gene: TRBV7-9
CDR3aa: CASSYLSGELFF
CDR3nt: TGTGCCAGCAGTTATTTGTCCGGGGAGCTGTTTTTT

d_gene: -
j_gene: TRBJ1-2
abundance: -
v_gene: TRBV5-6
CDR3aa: CASSLRGAAGYGYTF
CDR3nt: TGTGCCAGCAGCCTCCGGGGGGCGGCGGGCTATGGCTACACCTTC